These 3 T cell receptor beta chains originate from one sample sequenced in a study of shared T cell receptors in the human thymus. Libraries were prepared by immunoSEQ multiplex PCR; TCRdb keeps only in-frame clonotypes and omits some of them. Of under 450,000 clones listed, 85% to 95% are singletons. Material: thymocytes. The receptors derive from a human donor.

This chain links TRBV30 with TRBJ2-1, with 7 bases identical to TRBD2. The junction had 13 bases not matched to a gene; V was cut back by 3 bases and J by 5 bases. The germline V gene encodes CDR1 GTSNPN and CDR2 SVGIG (reference sequence). The CDR3 runs to 16 residues. Here the CDR3 reads CAWSPGWGGRDNEQFF. CDR3 coding DNA: TGTGCCTGGAGCCCGGGATGGGGCGGGAGAGACAATGAGCAGTTCTTC.

V gene TRBV11-2 combines with J gene TRBJ1-1; D is perhaps TRBD1 (5 bases). Germline V gives CDR1 SGHAT, CDR2 FQNNGV. V was pared by 6 bases and J by 4 bases, with 12 bases between. This CDR3 spans 13 amino acids. CDR3 loop: CASSLGQGTEAFF. Written as DNA, the CDR3 is TGTGCCAGCAGTCTGGGCCAGGGCACTGAAGCTTTCTTT. The full variable domain, rest sourced from reference TRBV11-2 and TRBJ1-1, is EAGVAQSPRYKIIEKRQSVAFWCNPISGHATLYWYQQILGQGPKLLIQFQNNGVVDDSQLPKDRFSAERLKGVDSTLKIQPAKLEDSAVYLCASSLGQGTEAFFGQGTRLTVV.

This chain connects TRBV5-6 to TRBJ1-1; no clear D gene. This CDR3 is 15 amino acids long. Per the germline V gene, CDR1 is SGHDT and CDR2 is YYEEEE. V lost 4 bases to trimming and J lost 6 bases, with 19 bases between them. The CDR3 DNA reads TGTGCCAGCAGCCCCAGAGGGTTTCCAGTCGCTGAAGCTTTCTTT. Its translation is CASSPRGFPVAEAFF.